Each of the 18 T cell receptor beta chains below was sequenced from the same sample in a study of T cell repertoires in cytomegalovirus infection. One entry per CDR3 protein results from TCRdb running MiXCR on the reads. Of roughly 630,000 distinct CDR3 sequences in the sample, 24% were seen once. Source material: CD8+ T cells from PBMCs. These receptor sequences come from a human donor in good health (CMV status not recorded). Some clones in this sample may be carry-over from other donors' samples.

This rearrangement joins TRBV25-1 to TRBJ1-2, with D perhaps matching TRBD1 (5 bases). The V gene's germline CDR1 is MGHDK and CDR2 SYGVNS. Trimming cost V 8 bases and J 4 bases, with 20 bases left between them. CDR3 length: 15 residues. The CDR3 DNA reads TGTGCCAGCGGTGTACCGGGCTCGGGGGGCTATGGCTACACCTTC. It codes for CASGVPGSGGYGYTF.

The sample holds many counts of this clonotype. The J gene is TRBJ2-2, the V gene TRBV6-1; D remains unclear. V lost 3 bases and J 4 bases, leaving 3 bases between the germline ends. Germline assignment: CDR1 MNHNS and CDR2 SASEGT. The CDR3 runs to 12 residues. The CDR3 spells CASSDSTGELFF. DNA of the CDR3: TGTGCCAGCAGTGACTCCACCGGGGAGCTGTTTTTT.

This clonotype was counted only a few times. This chain joins TRBV20-1 and TRBJ2-7; D possibly corresponds to TRBD1 (5 bases). This CDR3 contains 13 residues. V dropped 5 bases and J dropped 3 bases, with 14 bases sitting between them. Germline-derived CDR1 and CDR2 are DFQATT and SNEGSKA (reference sequence). The CDR3 DNA is TGCAGTGCTTCTGACAGCCAATACTACGAGCAGTACTTC. Amino acid sequence: CSASDSQYYEQYF.

This clonotype appeared many times. The genes are TRBV28 and TRBJ2-5; D possibly matches TRBD1 or TRBD2 (6 bases each). This CDR3 is built from 17 residues. V shed 2 bases and J shed 5 bases, with 21 bases lying between them. CDR1 and CDR2 from the germline V gene are MDHEN and SYDVKM. Here the CDR3 DNA reads TGTGCCAGCAGTTTACGCCTAGCCGGGGGCTTTCGGGAGACCCAGTACTTC. Translation gives CASSLRLAGGFRETQYF.

This chain connects TRBV20-1 to TRBJ2-3; D might be TRBD1 or TRBD2, each matching 7 bases. The V end was cut by 5 bases, the J end by 1 base, with 13 bases between. CDR1 and CDR2 from the germline V gene are DFQATT and SNEGSKA (reference sequence). The CDR3 has 14 residues. The CDR3 protein is CSAPGGEGTDTQYF. The CDR3 coding sequence is TGCAGTGCTCCAGGGGGGGAAGGCACAGATACGCAGTATTTT.

This clonotype has only a few counts. The chain links TRBV29-1 to TRBJ1-2, with a weak D call TRBD1 (5 bases). CDR1 is SQVTM and CDR2 is ANQGSEA in the germline V gene. The CDR3 contains 13 residues. V dropped 2 bases and J dropped 3 bases, with 10 bases sitting between them. CDR3: CSVERSGDYGYTF. As DNA, the CDR3 is TGCAGCGTTGAAAGATCGGGGGACTATGGCTACACCTTC.

This chain joins TRBV13 and TRBJ2-7, with 7 bases matching TRBD1. The length of the CDR3 is 15 residues. Germline V gene data show CDR1 as PRHDT and CDR2 as FYEKMQ (reference sequence). V gave up 4 bases and J gave up 2 bases; unmatched junction bases: 8. CDR3 nucleotides: TGTGCCAGCAGCTCCAGGGAGACAGGGCCCTACGAGCAGTACTTC. It specifies CASSSRETGPYEQYF.

The V gene is TRBV20-1, the J gene TRBJ2-3; a weak D match, TRBD2 (6 bases). Trimming shortened V by 4 bases and J by 6 bases, and 17 bases separated the two germline ends. This CDR3 contains 14 residues. In germline, CDR1 is DFQATT, CDR2 SNEGSKA (reference sequence). The CDR3 loop reads CSAMGGLGSDTQYF. The CDR3, as DNA: TGCAGTGCTATGGGGGGACTCGGTTCCGATACGCAGTATTTT.

The rearrangement uses TRBV6-5 and TRBJ2-5; D not certain. Trimming stripped 0 bases from V and 5 bases from J, with 19 bases between. The germline gives CDR1 MNHEY, CDR2 SVGAGI. The CDR3 extends over 17 amino acids. The CDR3 protein is CASSYSSVWATLETQYF. CDR3 DNA: TGTGCCAGCAGTTACTCGAGTGTGTGGGCCACGCTGGAGACCCAGTACTTC.

This clonotype appeared many times. CDR3 coding DNA: TGTGCCAGCAGCTTATGGCCGGGTGATCAGCCCCAGCATTTT. The encoded protein is CASSLWPGDQPQHF. The chain joins TRBV7-8 to TRBJ1-5; no definite D call. Germline-derived CDR1 and CDR2 are SGHVS and FQNEAQ. This CDR3 comprises 14 residues. V was cut by 2 bases and J by 5 bases, with 10 bases left in between.

This clonotype was recorded at least ten times. A much larger clone lies a single base off, so this may be a read error. This chain uses TRBV28 with TRBJ2-1; D remains ambiguous. CDR1 MDHEN and CDR2 SYDVKM come from the germline V gene. V lost 1 base, J lost 8 bases, and 0 bases lay in between. This CDR3 is built from 10 residues. The CDR3 here is CASSLYEQFF. The CDR3, as DNA: TGTGCCAGCAGTTTATATGAGCAGTTCTTC.

This clonotype was seen repeatedly, ten times or more. The genes are TRBV6-6 and TRBJ1-2; D not certain. The CDR3 is 13 amino acids. V was trimmed by 5 bases and J by 0 bases, leaving 7 bases between them. Germline V gene lookup returns CDR1 MNHNY and CDR2 SVGAGI (reference sequence). CDR3 sequence: CASSHHPNYGYTF. CDR3 sequence (DNA): TGTGCCAGCAGTCACCACCCTAACTATGGCTACACCTTC.

The rearrangement links TRBV6-2 or TRBV6-3 to TRBJ2-5; 11 positions agree with TRBD2. From germline, CDR1 is MNHEY and CDR2 SVGEGT. V lost 5 bases, J lost 5 bases, and 16 bases stayed unmatched. CDR3 length equals 18 residues. The CDR3 DNA reads TGTGCCAGCAGTCCACTTCCATCGACTAGCGGGGCGGGGGAGACCCAGTACTTC. This translates into CASSPLPSTSGAGETQYF.

This clonotype was counted a few times. The chain joins TRBV5-1 to TRBJ1-1; D is ambiguous. The CDR3 is 17 amino acids. The V gene's germline CDR1 is SGHRS and CDR2 YFSETQ. The V end lost 0 bases, the J end lost 5 bases, and 20 bases lay between the germline ends. In nucleotides, the CDR3 is TGCGCCAGCAGCTTGGAACCCTGGCCGTTGATGGTTACTGAAGCTTTCTTT. This encodes CASSLEPWPLMVTEAFF.

This rearrangement joins TRBV12-3 or TRBV12-4 to TRBJ2-1; 7 positions agree with TRBD1. CDR3 length: 14 residues. J lost 5 bases, V lost 2 bases, and 3 bases had no gene match. CDR3 sequence (DNA): TGTGCCAGCAGTTTAAGGGGACAGCACAATGAGCAGTTCTTC. Amino acids: CASSLRGQHNEQFF.

The rearrangement links TRBV7-9 to TRBJ2-7, with D perhaps TRBD1 or TRBD2 (5 bases each). The CDR3 is 16 amino acids. V shed 5 bases and J shed 7 bases, with 24 bases lying between them. Germline CDR1 SEHNR, CDR2 FQNEAQ (reference sequence). CDR3 sequence: CASSPRGAGRAGEQYV. In nucleotides, the CDR3 is TGTGCCAGCAGCCCTCGAGGGGCAGGGCGGGCCGGGGAGCAGTACGTC.

CDR3 residues: CASRPPSTDTQYF. The CDR3 DNA is TGTGCCAGCAGGCCCCCTAGCACAGATACGCAGTATTTT. The chain links TRBV6-5 to TRBJ2-3; D gene unclear. Trimming pared 6 bases from V and 0 bases from J, leaving 7 bases between. In germline, CDR1 is MNHEY, CDR2 SVGAGI. The CDR3 length is 13 residues.

The rearrangement uses TRBV11-3 and TRBJ1-1; no firm D call. The V gene's germline CDR1 is SGHNT and CDR2 YENEEA. This CDR3 has 13 amino acids. Trimming stripped 3 bases from V and 6 bases from J, with 11 bases between. CDR3 coding DNA: TGTGCCAGCAGCTTCGGGCCTTCGGCTGAAGCTTTCTTT. Translated: CASSFGPSAEAFF.